The 26 T cell receptor beta chains given below trace back to one sample, sequenced in a study of regulatory T cells in long-lasting Graves disease. Sequencing libraries for TCR beta were prepared with iRepertoire HTBI primers and Arm-PCR of CDR3 regions. Each CDR3 protein is one row after TCRdb ran MiXCR on the multiplex PCR reads. Of 510,000 or so distinct CDR3 sequences listed, 12% are singletons. Time point of the sample: newly diagnosed GD, antithyroid drugs for less than 3 months. RNA isolated from PBMCs was used to make the TCR library. These data also formed part of another study, on T cells in Graves' hyperthyroidism and ophthalmopathy.

The starting material was peripheral blood mononuclear cells (PBMCs), obtained at new diagnosis, from a patient treated with antithyroid drugs. Receptor source: a woman aged 30 to 39 with Graves disease.

This clonotype was recorded at least ten times. The chain combines TRBV12-3 or TRBV12-4 with TRBJ1-5; the D is unclear. Trimming removed 6 bases from V and 3 bases from J, with 12 bases in between. The CDR3 totals 14 residues. CDR3 sequence reads: CASSDVRSNQPQHF. CDR3 nucleotides: TGTGCCAGCAGCGATGTTCGGTCCAATCAGCCCCAGCATTTT.

This clonotype has more than one count but fewer than ten. One end of the junction varies from germline; a read error may be responsible. This chain joins TRBV7-7 and TRBJ2-5; 11 bases map to TRBD1. The germline CDR1 and CDR2 sequences are SSHAT and FNYEAQ (reference sequence). The CDR3 sequence is 16 residues long. CDR3 region: CASSRTDRGRWETQHF. In DNA, the CDR3 is TGTGCCAGCAGCCGAACGGACAGGGGGCGCTGGGAGACCCAGCACTTC.

There are many counts of this clonotype. The chain uses TRBV29-1 and TRBJ2-3; possibly TRBD1 for D (5 bases). The CDR3 runs 13 residues. V lost 7 bases, J lost 0 bases, and 11 bases lay in between. Germline V gene sequence: CDR1 SQVTM, CDR2 ANQGSEA. The CDR3 spells CSGTPKSTDTQYF. As DNA, the CDR3 is TGCAGCGGGACACCGAAAAGCACAGATACGCAGTATTTT.

V is TRBV6-4 and J is TRBJ2-1, with 8 bases matching TRBD2. This CDR3 has 15 residues. Germline values: CDR1 MRHNA, CDR2 SNTAGT. With 7 bases clipped from V and 0 bases from J, the junction kept 5 bases outside the gene matches. In DNA, the CDR3 is TGTGCCAGCAACCCCGGGAGGGCCTCCTACAATGAGCAGTTCTTC. It encodes CASNPGRASYNEQFF.

As concerns this clonotype: One junction end does not reproduce the germline sequence, and a read error may be involved. The rearrangement joins TRBV5-6 to TRBJ2-1, with D hard to call. Germline V gene data show CDR1 as SGHDT and CDR2 as YYEEEE. The CDR3 runs 15 residues. The CDR3 reads CASSLAYLVYNEQFF. The CDR3 DNA sequence: TGTGCCAGCAGCTTGGCCTATCTAGTATACAATGAACAGTTCTTC.

This clonotype was seen ten or more times. The chain couples TRBV6-5 to TRBJ2-7, with D possibly being TRBD1 (6 bases). Germline V CDR1 and CDR2: MNHEY, SVGAGI. The CDR3 contains 17 residues. V lost 4 bases to trimming and J lost 2 bases, with 21 bases between them. The CDR3 region is CASSSTGGQSNPYEQYF. In nucleotides, the CDR3 is TGTGCCAGCAGTTCAACCGGAGGACAGTCCAATCCCTACGAGCAGTACTTC.

This rearrangement joins TRBV5-1 to TRBJ2-5, with D perhaps TRBD1 (7 bases). Germline values: CDR1 SGHRS, CDR2 YFSETQ. Trimming took 3 bases from V and 4 from J, leaving 16 bases between them. The CDR3 contains 15 residues. The DNA of the CDR3 is TGCGCCAGCAGCTCCACAGGGGTGGGAGGAGAGACCCAGTACTTC. Residues: CASSSTGVGGETQYF.

This clonotype was seen at least ten times. The chain carries TRBV28 and TRBJ2-7, with 9 positions matching TRBD2. Germline CDR1 and CDR2: MDHEN and SYDVKM. The CDR3 sequence is 15 residues long. Losses at the gene ends were 4 bases for V and 2 bases for J; bases not matched to a gene: 6. Written as DNA, the CDR3 is TGTGCCAGCAGTTCCCAGACTAGCGGCACCTACGAGCAGTACTTC. Its translation: CASSSQTSGTYEQYF.

There are a few counts of this clonotype. The genes are TRBV12-3 or TRBV12-4 and TRBJ2-3; TRBD2 matches 12 bases. After removal of 4 bases from V and 4 bases from J, the junction contained 3 bases not matched to a gene. The CDR3 runs to 15 residues. DNA of the CDR3: TGTGCCAGCAGTTGGGGACTAGCGGGCCCAGATACGCAGTATTTT. It encodes CASSWGLAGPDTQYF.

There are a few counts of this clonotype. It may be a read error: a sequence one base away is much more abundant. V and J are TRBV29-1 and TRBJ2-4; no clear D gene. V dropped 4 bases and J dropped 13 bases, with 20 bases sitting between them. This CDR3 has 13 amino acids. Per germline, CDR1 SQVTM and CDR2 ANQGSEA. The CDR3 loop reads CSVVLRTYNEQYF. CDR3 sequence (DNA): TGCAGCGTTGTTCTTCGAACCTACAATGAGCAGTACTTC.

This clonotype was recorded at least ten times. This chain links TRBV28 with TRBJ2-5; 11 bases are a match to TRBD2. With 3 bases clipped from V and 4 bases from J, the junction kept 7 bases outside the gene matches. Germline V gene sequence: CDR1 MDHEN, CDR2 SYDVKM. This CDR3 spans 16 amino acids. Written as DNA, the CDR3 is TGTGCCAGCAGTTTGGCACTAGCGGGAGAGAGAGAGACCCAGTACTTC. This codes for CASSLALAGERETQYF. The full variable domain, with the rest looked up from reference TRBV28 and TRBJ2-5, is DVKVTQSSRYLVKRTGEKVFLECVQDMDHENMFWYRQDPGLGLRLIYFSYDVKMKEKGDIPEGYSVSREKKERFSLILESASTNQTSMYLCASSLALAGERETQYFGPGTRLLVL.

This clonotype occurred many times. This chain joins TRBV28 and TRBJ1-5, with D unclear. V was shortened by 5 bases and J by 5 bases, with 10 bases between the two germline ends. Looked up from germline, CDR1 is MDHEN and CDR2 is SYDVKM. The CDR3 has 13 residues. The CDR3 is CASSRGYYQPQHF. In DNA, the CDR3 is TGTGCCAGCAGTCGAGGCTACTATCAGCCCCAGCATTTT. The full variable domain, its missing parts supplied by reference TRBV28 and TRBJ1-5, is DVKVTQSSRYLVKRTGEKVFLECVQDMDHENMFWYRQDPGLGLRLIYFSYDVKMKEKGDIPEGYSVSREKKERFSLILESASTNQTSMYLCASSRGYYQPQHFGDGTRLSIL.

This clonotype was recorded many times. V usage is TRBV11-2 and J usage is TRBJ1-1; D might be TRBD1 (5 bases). Per the germline V gene, CDR1 is SGHAT and CDR2 is FQNNGV. The V end was cut by 4 bases, the J end by 10 bases, with 28 bases between. This CDR3 contains 17 residues. The CDR3 DNA sequence: TGTGCCAGCAGCTCAGGTCCCGGGGCTGGGCCGGAGTGGGTAGCTTTCTTT. It encodes CASSSGPGAGPEWVAFF. The full variable domain, rest sourced from reference TRBV11-2 and TRBJ1-1, is EAGVAQSPRYKIIEKRQSVAFWCNPISGHATLYWYQQILGQGPKLLIQFQNNGVVDDSQLPKDRFSAERLKGVDSTLKIQPAKLEDSAVYLCASSSGPGAGPEWVAFFGQGTRLTVV.

The chain recombines TRBV28 with TRBJ2-1; TRBD2 matches 12 bases. This CDR3 comprises 13 residues. The trim removed 5 bases at V and 15 bases at J, leaving 8 bases unmatched. Germline CDR1 is MDHEN and CDR2 is SYDVKM. CDR3 sequence (DNA): TGTGCCAGCAGTCTCTTACTAGCGGGGGGAGGGTTCTTC. Translation: CASSLLLAGGGFF.

In this sample, this clonotype turned up many times. The chain links TRBV2 to TRBJ1-5; 9 nucleotides agree with TRBD1. With 4 bases clipped from V and 3 bases from J, the junction kept 7 bases outside the gene matches. From germline, CDR1 is SNHLY and CDR2 FYNNEI. The CDR3 is 16 residues long. For the CDR3, the DNA is TGTGCCAGCAGTGCGGAGACAGGGGGGCCCAATCAGCCCCAGCATTTT. Amino acids: CASSAETGGPNQPQHF.

Details on this clonotype: Since a far larger clone is one base different, this is likely a read error. This sequence joins TRBV6-2 or TRBV6-3 and TRBJ2-2; 11 nucleotides agree with TRBD2. V trimming: 6 bases; J trimming: 1 base; junction bases outside the gene matches: 1. CDR1 is MNHEY and CDR2 is SVGEGT in the germline V gene. This CDR3 is 15 amino acids long. The CDR3 loop reads CASSGTSGNTGELFF. The CDR3 nucleotides are TGTGCCAGCAGCGGGACTAGCGGGAACACCGGGGAGCTGTTTTTT.

Remarks on this clonotype: Compared with germline, one end of the junction differs, possibly owing to a read error. This chain joins TRBV7-9 and TRBJ2-1, with D possibly called TRBD1 or TRBD2 (6 bases each). Germline loops: CDR1 SEHNR, CDR2 FQNEAQ (reference sequence). The CDR3 is made up of 13 amino acids. This CDR3 reads CASSPWGAEAVVF. CDR3 nucleotides: TGTGCCAGCAGCCCCTGGGGGGCGGAGGCCGTGGTCTTC.

The CDR3 region is CASSFRIADEAFF. CDR3 coding DNA: TGTGCCAGCAGCTTTCGAATTGCGGATGAAGCTTTCTTT. The chain employs TRBV11-2 and TRBJ1-1, with D uncertain. Trimming shortened V by 3 bases and J by 7 bases, and 12 bases separated the two germline ends. The CDR3 is 13 amino acids. Per germline, CDR1 SGHAT and CDR2 FQNNGV.

This clonotype was seen many times. The rearrangement links TRBV9 to TRBJ2-5; TRBD2 aligns across 8 bases. CDR3 length: 13 residues. The germline V gene encodes CDR1 SGDLS and CDR2 YYNGEE. V dropped 10 bases and J dropped 4; count of bases not matched to a gene: 9. Here the CDR3 DNA reads TGTGCCTCGCTTGGCGGGGGGCGAGAGACCCAGTACTTC. Its translation: CASLGGGRETQYF.

This clonotype was counted only a few times. This may arise from a read error, as a much more abundant clone is one base away. The CDR3 DNA reads TGTGCCAGCAGTGTAATTGGGCTCATTCAAGAGACCCAGTACTTC. Its protein is CASSVIGLIQETQYF. This chain uses TRBV2 with TRBJ2-5; no clear D. The V gene's germline CDR1 is SNHLY and CDR2 FYNNEI. The CDR3 extends over 15 amino acids. Trimming stripped 4 bases from V and 2 bases from J, with 14 bases between.

This clonotype was seen at least ten times. This chain joins TRBV3-1 and TRBJ1-1, with a weak D call TRBD1 (5 bases). Trimming took off 1 base at V and 3 bases at J, with 12 bases between the two ends. Germline assignment: CDR1 LGHDT and CDR2 YNNKEL (reference sequence). This CDR3 region has 15 residues. The DNA of the CDR3 is TGTGCCAGCAGCCAAGGTAGGACATGGGACACTGAAGCTTTCTTT. Its protein is CASSQGRTWDTEAFF.

This clonotype appeared many times. The chain is built from TRBV5-8 and TRBJ2-3; D is possibly TRBD2 (5 bases). Between the trimmed V and J ends, which lost 2 bases and 5 bases, there was a span of 12 bases. CDR3 size: 14 residues. Germline loops: CDR1 SGHTS, CDR2 YDEGEE. The CDR3 bases are TGTGCCAGCAGCTTAAGACTATACTTAGATACGCAGTATTTT. This gives the protein CASSLRLYLDTQYF.

There are many counts of this clonotype. V usage is TRBV4-1 and J usage is TRBJ2-1; TRBD1 agrees at 11 bases. The trim removed 0 bases at V and 7 bases at J, leaving 5 bases unmatched. Germline loops: CDR1 MGHRA, CDR2 YSYEKL. The CDR3 runs to 16 residues. CDR3 loop: CASSQDRTGGWNEQFF. The CDR3 DNA follows: TGCGCCAGCAGCCAAGATCGGACAGGGGGCTGGAATGAGCAGTTCTTC.

This clonotype was seen ten or more times. The chain carries TRBV10-2 and TRBJ2-7; D unresolved. The V gene's germline CDR1 is WSHSY and CDR2 SAAADI. Deletions cut 0 bases from V and 0 bases from J, with 12 bases between. The CDR3 length is 16 residues. The CDR3 DNA reads as TGCGCCAGCAGTGAGTCGACGGGCAGGTTCTCCTACGAGCAGTACTTC. This gives the protein CASSESTGRFSYEQYF.

This clonotype was seen only a few times. The genes are TRBV10-3 and TRBJ1-1, with a tentative D call TRBD1 (5 bases). The V and J ends lost 8 bases and 3 bases respectively, with 13 bases between them. In germline, CDR1 is ENHRY, CDR2 SYGVKD. This CDR3 is built from 13 residues. The CDR3 DNA reads TGTGCCATCGGTAGACAGTTGGACACTGAAGCTTTCTTT. Protein: CAIGRQLDTEAFF.

This clonotype was seen ten or more times. This sequence joins TRBV15 and TRBJ2-7; TRBD2 aligns across 7 bases. Germline-derived CDR1 and CDR2 are LNHNV and YYDKDF (reference sequence). J was trimmed by 2 bases and V by 3 bases; bases with no gene match: 7. This CDR3 spans 15 amino acids. Written as DNA, the CDR3 is TGTGCCACCAGCAGGGTGTCGGGACTACCCTACGAGCAGTACTTC. Its protein product is CATSRVSGLPYEQYF.